The 2 T cell receptor beta chains reported below all come from one sample, sequenced in a study of T cell responses to AZD1222 COVID-19 vaccine. The method was immunoSEQ multiplex PCR; TCRdb's version includes in-frame clones alone and lacks a portion of them. The table shows tens of thousands of clones, with 80% to 90% occurring only once. The material sequenced was peripheral blood, taken 28 days after the second AZD1222 dose. The origin of the receptors is an adult who received the AZD1222 COVID-19 vaccine.

The rearrangement joins TRBV18 to TRBJ2-1; 13 bases align to TRBD2. CDR1 and CDR2 from the germline V gene are KGHSH and LQKENI. Losses at the gene ends were 4 bases for V and 8 bases for J; bases not matched to a gene: 11. This CDR3 spans 17 amino acids. In DNA form, the CDR3 reads TGTGCCAGCTCACTGGGACTAGCGGGGCCCGGTCGCGATGAGCAGTTCTTC. Translating gives CASSLGLAGPGRDEQFF.

This clone was counted between two and nine times. The J gene is TRBJ2-7, the V gene TRBV7-2, with 12 bases lining up with TRBD2. The CDR3 covers 17 residues. The V gene's germline CDR1 is SGHTA and CDR2 FQGNSA. The ends lost 0 bases at V and 3 bases at J; junction bases unmatched: 6. CDR3 region: CASSLASGLAGLYEQYF. The CDR3 DNA reads as TGTGCCAGCAGCTTAGCCAGTGGACTAGCGGGACTCTACGAGCAGTACTTC.